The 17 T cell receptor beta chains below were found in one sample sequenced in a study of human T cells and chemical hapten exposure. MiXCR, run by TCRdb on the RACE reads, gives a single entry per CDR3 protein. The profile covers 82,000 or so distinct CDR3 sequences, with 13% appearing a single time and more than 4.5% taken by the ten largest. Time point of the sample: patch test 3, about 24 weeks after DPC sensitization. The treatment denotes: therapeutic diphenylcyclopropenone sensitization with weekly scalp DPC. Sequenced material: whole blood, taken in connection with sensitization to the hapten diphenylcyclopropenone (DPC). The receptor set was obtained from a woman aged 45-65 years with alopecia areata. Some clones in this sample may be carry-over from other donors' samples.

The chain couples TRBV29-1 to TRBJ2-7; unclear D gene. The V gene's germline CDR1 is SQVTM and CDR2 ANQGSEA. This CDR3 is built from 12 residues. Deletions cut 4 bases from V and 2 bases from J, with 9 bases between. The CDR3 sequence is CSVAAGTYEQYF. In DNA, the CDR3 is TGCAGCGTTGCGGCAGGAACCTACGAGCAGTACTTC.

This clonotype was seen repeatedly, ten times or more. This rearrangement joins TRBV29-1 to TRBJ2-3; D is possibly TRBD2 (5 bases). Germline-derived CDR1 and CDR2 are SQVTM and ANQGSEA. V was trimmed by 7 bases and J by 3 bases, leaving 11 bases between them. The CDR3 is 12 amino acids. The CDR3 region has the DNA TGCAGCGCGAAGCGGACGACAGATACGCAGTATTTT. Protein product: CSAKRTTDTQYF.

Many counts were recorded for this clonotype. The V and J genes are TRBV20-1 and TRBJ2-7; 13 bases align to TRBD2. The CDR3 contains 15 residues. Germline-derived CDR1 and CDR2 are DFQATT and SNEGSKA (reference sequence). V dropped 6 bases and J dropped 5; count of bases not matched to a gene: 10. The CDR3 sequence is CSAPGLAGELDEQYF. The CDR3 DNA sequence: TGCAGTGCCCCCGGACTAGCGGGAGAACTAGACGAGCAGTACTTC.

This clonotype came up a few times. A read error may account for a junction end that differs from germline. CDR3 sequence reads: CSAGLAGVERFF. For the CDR3, the DNA is TGCAGCGCAGGACTAGCGGGAGTTGAGCGGTTCTTC. This chain uses TRBV29-1 with TRBJ2-1; TRBD2 matches 13 bases. Germline loops: CDR1 SQVTM, CDR2 ANQGSEA. CDR3 length equals 12 residues.

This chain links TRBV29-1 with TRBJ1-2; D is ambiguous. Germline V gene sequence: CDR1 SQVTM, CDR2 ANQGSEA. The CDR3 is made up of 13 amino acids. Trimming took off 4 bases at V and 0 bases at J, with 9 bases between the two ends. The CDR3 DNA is TGCAGCGTTGTGCTGACTCCTAACTATGGCTACACCTTC. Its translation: CSVVLTPNYGYTF.

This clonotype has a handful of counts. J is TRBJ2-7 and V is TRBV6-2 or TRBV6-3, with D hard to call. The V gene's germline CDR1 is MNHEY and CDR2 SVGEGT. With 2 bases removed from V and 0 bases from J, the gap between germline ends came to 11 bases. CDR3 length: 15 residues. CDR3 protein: CASSYVTQSSYEQYF. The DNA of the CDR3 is TGTGCCAGCAGTTACGTGACCCAGAGCTCCTACGAGCAGTACTTC.

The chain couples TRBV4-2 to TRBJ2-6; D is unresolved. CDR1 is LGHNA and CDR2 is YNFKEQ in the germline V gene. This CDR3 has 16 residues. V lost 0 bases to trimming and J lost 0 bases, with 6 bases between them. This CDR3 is CASSQDMDSGANVLTF. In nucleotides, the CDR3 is TGTGCCAGCAGCCAAGACATGGACTCTGGGGCCAACGTCCTGACTTTC.

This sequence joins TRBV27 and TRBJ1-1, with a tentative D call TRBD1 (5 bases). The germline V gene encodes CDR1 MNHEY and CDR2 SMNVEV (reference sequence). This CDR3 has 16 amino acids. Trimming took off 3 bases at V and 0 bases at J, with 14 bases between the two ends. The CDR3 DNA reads TGTGCCAGCAGTTTCGGTGGGGCGCGGATGAACACTGAAGCTTTCTTT. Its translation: CASSFGGARMNTEAFF.

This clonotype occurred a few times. The CDR3 loop reads CASSLLTDPGGSEAFF. The CDR3 DNA sequence: TGTGCCAGCTCTCTCTTGACAGACCCTGGCGGCTCTGAAGCTTTCTTT. V usage is TRBV18 and J usage is TRBJ1-1; TRBD1 might be the D (5 bases). CDR1 and CDR2 (germline): KGHSH, LQKENI. The CDR3 extends over 16 amino acids. The V and J ends lost 6 bases and 6 bases respectively, with 23 bases between them.

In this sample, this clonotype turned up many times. DNA of the CDR3: TGTGCCAGTAGCACAGACAGGGGACTAGCGGAGGGGTTGTTTCTTGGGGCCAACGTCCTGACTTTC. Translation: CASSTDRGLAEGLFLGANVLTF. The chain recombines TRBV19 with TRBJ2-6; 11 nucleotides line up with TRBD2. J gave up 3 bases and V 6 bases, and 22 bases lay outside the gene matches. Germline-derived CDR1 and CDR2 are LNHDA and SQIVND (reference sequence). This CDR3 spans 22 amino acids.

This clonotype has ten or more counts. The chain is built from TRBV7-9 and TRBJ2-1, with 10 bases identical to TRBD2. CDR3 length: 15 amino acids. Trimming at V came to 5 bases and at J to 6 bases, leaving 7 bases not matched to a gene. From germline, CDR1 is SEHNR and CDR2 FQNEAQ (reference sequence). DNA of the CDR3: TGTGCCAGCAGCCCAGCGGGAGGGGTCGGCAATGAGCAGTTCTTC. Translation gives CASSPAGGVGNEQFF.

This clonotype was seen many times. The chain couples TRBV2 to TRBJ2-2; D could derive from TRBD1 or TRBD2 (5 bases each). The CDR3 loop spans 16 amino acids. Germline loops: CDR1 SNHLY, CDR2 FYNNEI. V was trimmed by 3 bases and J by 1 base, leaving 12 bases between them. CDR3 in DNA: TGTGCCAGCAGTGAGGTCGGGACGATGAACACCGGGGAGCTGTTTTTT. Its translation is CASSEVGTMNTGELFF.

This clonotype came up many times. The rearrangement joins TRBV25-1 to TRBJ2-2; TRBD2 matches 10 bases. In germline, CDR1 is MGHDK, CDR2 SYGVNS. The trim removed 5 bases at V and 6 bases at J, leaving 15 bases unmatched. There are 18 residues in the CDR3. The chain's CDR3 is CASSLDRAGLAGAGELFF. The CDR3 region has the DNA TGTGCCAGCAGTCTAGACAGGGCCGGGCTAGCGGGAGCCGGGGAGCTGTTTTTT. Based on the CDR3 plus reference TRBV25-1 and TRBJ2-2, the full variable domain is EADIYQTPRYLVIGTGKKITLECSQTMGHDKMYWYQQDPGMELHLIHYSYGVNSTEKGDLSSESTVSRIRTEHFPLTLESARPSHTSQYLCASSLDRAGLAGAGELFFGEGSRLTVL.

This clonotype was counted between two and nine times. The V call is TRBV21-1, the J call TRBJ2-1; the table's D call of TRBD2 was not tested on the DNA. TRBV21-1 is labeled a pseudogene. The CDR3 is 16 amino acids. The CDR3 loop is CGSSHSGTTSYNEQFF. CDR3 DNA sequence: TGTGGCAGCAGCCACTCCGGGACTACATCCTACAATGAGCAGTTCTTC.

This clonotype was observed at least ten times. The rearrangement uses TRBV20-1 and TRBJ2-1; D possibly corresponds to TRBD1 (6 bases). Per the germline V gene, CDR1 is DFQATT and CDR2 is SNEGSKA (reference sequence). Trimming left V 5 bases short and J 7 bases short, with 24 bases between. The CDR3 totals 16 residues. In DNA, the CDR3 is TGCAGTGCTCTAAATTACTTAAGGGGGATCCGAAATGAGCAGTTCTTC. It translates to CSALNYLRGIRNEQFF.

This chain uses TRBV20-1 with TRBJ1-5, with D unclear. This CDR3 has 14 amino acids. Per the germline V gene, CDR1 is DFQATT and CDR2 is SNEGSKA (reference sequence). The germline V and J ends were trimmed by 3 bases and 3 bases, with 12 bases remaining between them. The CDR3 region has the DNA TGCAGTGCTAGCATGAACGGTCCCAATCAGCCCCAGCATTTT. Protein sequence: CSASMNGPNQPQHF.

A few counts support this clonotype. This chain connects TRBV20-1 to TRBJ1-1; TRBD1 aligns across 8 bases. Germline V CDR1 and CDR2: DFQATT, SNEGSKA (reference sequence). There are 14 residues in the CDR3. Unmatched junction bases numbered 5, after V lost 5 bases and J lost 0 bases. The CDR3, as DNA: TGCAGTGCTGACAGGGGCGGAATGAACACTGAAGCTTTCTTT. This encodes CSADRGGMNTEAFF.